This T cell receptor beta chain is drawn from a study of CD4+ T cells in melanoma. Whole-study results and caveats: A reported correlation linked neoantigen-specific CD4+ T cells to CD8+, macrophage and B cell function. Diverse differentiation states were reported for melanoma neoantigen-specific CD4+ T cells.

The CDR3 covers 13 residues. CDR1 and CDR2 from the germline V gene are SGHDN and FVKESK. Trimming cost V 1 base and J 4 bases, with 7 bases left between them. Clones were read by immunoSEQ multiplex PCR, and TCRdb kept only the in-frame ones, dropping some. This repertoire shows thousands of clones, roughly 50% found once; its top ten account for about 16%. This clone is deemed medium-sized. What it binds is not known. Sequenced material: cells from a culture (not recorded whether cultured in vitro). The receptor comes from a human donor with melanoma. The chain carries TRBV14 and TRBJ1-1, with D tentatively TRBD1 (5 bases). The CDR3 here is CASSQGGSTEAFF. CDR3 DNA sequence: TGTGCCAGCAGCCAAGGGGGGAGCACTGAAGCTTTCTTT.